The clone carrying this TCR beta chain has just a few counts. These data are taken from a study of blood T cells in healthy people across ages. The V segment lost 5 bases and the J segment 10 bases; nucleotides outside the gene matches: 15. From germline, CDR1 is SEHNR and CDR2 FQNEAQ (reference sequence). CDR3 length: 16 residues. In terms of origin and age, donors were healthy Caucasian individuals from Russia aged 6 to 90. The total RNA that was extracted per sample amounted to at least 5.5 micrograms. Next came a second PCR, run for about 6 to 12 cycles, which used a sample-barcoded 5' primer along with a J-beta primer mix. Each CDR3 protein is one row after TCRdb ran MiXCR on the 5' RACE reads. This table has hundreds of thousands of distinct CDR3 sequences, roughly 48% appearing once.

The chain couples TRBV7-9 to TRBJ2-1, with 9 bases lining up with TRBD1. The sample taken for sequencing was blood. This TCR came from an older man in good health. CDR3 bases: TGTGCCAGCAGCCCGCCTGGGACAGGGAATTTAGTAGAGCAGTTCTTC. Protein product: CASSPPGTGNLVEQFF. Using reference TRBV7-9 and TRBJ2-1 for the parts outside the CDR3, the full variable domain is DTGVSQNPRHKITKRGQNVTFRCDPISEHNRLYWYRQTLGQGPEFLTYFQNEAQLEKSRLLSDRFSAERPKGSFSTLEIQRTEQGDSAMYLCASSPPGTGNLVEQFFGPGTRLTVL.